One sample yielded the 19 T cell receptor beta chains listed below, sequenced in a study of PD-L1 blockade in urothelial cancer. Data came from immunoSEQ multiplex PCR; TCRdb stores just in-frame clones and leaves some out. There are 50,000 or so clones in the sample; roughly 86% occur only once, and 20% to 25% lies in the top ten. Documented time point: pretreatment peripheral blood. The sequencing here drew on PBMCs, taken around atezolizumab (anti-PD-L1) treatment. These receptor sequences come from a man aged 55 to 69 with urothelial cancer.

The genes are TRBV5-1 and TRBJ2-1, with 8 nucleotides matching TRBD2. Trimming cost V 4 bases and J 1 base; bases outside gene matches: 7. The germline V gene has CDR1 SGHRS and CDR2 YFSETQ. The CDR3 is 16 residues long. CDR3 region: CASSTLAGTSYNEQFF. CDR3 nucleotide sequence: TGCGCCAGCAGCACATTAGCGGGAACTTCCTACAATGAGCAGTTCTTC.

The V call is TRBV14, the J call TRBJ2-7, with 8 positions matching TRBD2. The junction had 11 bases not matched to a gene; V was cut back by 4 bases and J by 3 bases. Germline-derived CDR1 and CDR2 are SGHDN and FVKESK. The length of the CDR3 is 16 residues. The CDR3 spells CASSPRWGLVFYEQYF. For the CDR3, the DNA is TGTGCCAGCAGCCCCCGTTGGGGACTAGTCTTCTACGAGCAGTACTTC. Full variable domain (remainder filled in from reference TRBV14 and TRBJ2-7): EAGVTQFPSHSVIEKGQTVTLRCDPISGHDNLYWYRRVMGKEIKFLLHFVKESKQDESGMPNNRFLAERTGGTYSTLKVQPAELEDSGVYFCASSPRWGLVFYEQYFGPGTRLTVT.

This rearrangement joins TRBV7-9 to TRBJ1-2; TRBD1 matches 10 bases. Germline assignment: CDR1 SEHNR and CDR2 FQNEAQ (reference sequence). J gave up 5 bases and V 5 bases, and 11 bases lay outside the gene matches. The CDR3 is 16 amino acids. The CDR3 is CASSARRTGGNYGYTF. The DNA for the CDR3 is TGTGCCAGCAGCGCGCGCAGGACAGGGGGGAATTATGGCTACACCTTC. Filled out from reference TRBV7-9 and TRBJ1-2, the complete variable domain reads DTGVSQNPRHKITKRGQNVTFRCDPISEHNRLYWYRQTLGQGPEFLTYFQNEAQLEKSRLLSDRFSAERPKGSFSTLEIQRTEQGDSAMYLCASSARRTGGNYGYTFGSGTRLTVV.

This chain links TRBV5-1 with TRBJ2-5; tentatively, D is TRBD1 (5 bases). V gave up 5 bases and J gave up 3 bases, with 8 bases separating them. Germline V gene sequence: CDR1 SGHRS, CDR2 YFSETQ. CDR3 length: 12 residues. The CDR3 bases are TGCGCCAGCAGTATACAGGAAGAGACCCAGTACTTC. Translation gives CASSIQEETQYF.

The V call is TRBV19, the J call TRBJ2-3, with TRBD1 matching over 9 bases. In germline, CDR1 is LNHDA, CDR2 SQIVND (reference sequence). The CDR3 contains 15 residues. Trimming took 7 bases from V and 4 from J; bases not matched to a gene: 9. The DNA of the CDR3 is TGTGCCAGTACCGTAGGGACAGGGATCGCAGATACGCAGTATTTT. Translation: CASTVGTGIADTQYF.

Of note for this clone: Different DNA sequences within this sample yield the same CDR3. The genes are TRBV19 and TRBJ2-3, with 8 bases matching TRBD2. The ends lost 3 bases at V and 0 bases at J; junction bases unmatched: 8. Per the germline V gene, CDR1 is LNHDA and CDR2 is SQIVND (reference sequence). This CDR3 has 17 amino acids. The CDR3 DNA follows: TGTGCCAGTAGTATCAGACTGGCGGGGGGCAGCACAGATACGCAGTATTTT. This codes for CASSIRLAGGSTDTQYF.

The rearrangement uses TRBV18 and TRBJ2-7, with no clear D. The CDR3 is made up of 14 amino acids. Trimming cost V 1 base and J 0 bases, with 7 bases left between them. In germline, CDR1 is KGHSH, CDR2 LQKENI. In DNA, the CDR3 is TGTGCCAGCTCACCACTTCCCAGCTCCTACGAGCAGTACTTC. This gives the protein CASSPLPSSYEQYF.

The rearrangement joins TRBV6-6 to TRBJ2-5; 7 bases line up with TRBD1. Trimming cost V 4 bases and J 4 bases; bases outside gene matches: 3. Germline CDR1 reads MNHNY; CDR2 reads SVGAGI (reference sequence). The length of the CDR3 is 13 residues. The CDR3 DNA reads as TGTGCCAGCAGTTGGACAGGTCCAGAGACCCAGTACTTC. Amino acids: CASSWTGPETQYF.

This clone was seen more than once but under ten times. The rearrangement joins TRBV2 to TRBJ1-5; D perhaps matches TRBD1 (6 bases). CDR1 is SNHLY, CDR2 FYNNEI, per germline. There are 12 residues in the CDR3. With 9 bases removed from V and 4 bases from J, the gap between germline ends came to 10 bases. CDR3 loop: CASQGMNQPQHF. CDR3 bases: TGTGCCAGTCAGGGGATGAATCAGCCCCAGCATTTT.

This chain links TRBV18 with TRBJ2-7; 7 positions agree with TRBD2. Unmatched junction bases numbered 10, after V lost 6 bases and J lost 2 bases. This CDR3 is built from 15 residues. Per the germline V gene, CDR1 is KGHSH and CDR2 is LQKENI. This CDR3 is CASSPGGGVPYEQYF. CDR3 sequence (DNA): TGTGCCAGCTCTCCTGGCGGGGGTGTTCCCTACGAGCAGTACTTC.

The chain has TRBV9 and TRBJ1-2; no reliable D call. Germline assignment: CDR1 SGDLS and CDR2 YYNGEE. The CDR3 totals 11 residues. Trimming left V 4 bases short and J 8 bases short, with 9 bases between. This chain's CDR3 is CASSRLRGYTF. The DNA of the CDR3 is TGTGCCAGCAGCCGTCTGCGGGGCTACACCTTC.

J is TRBJ1-6 and V is TRBV30; D gene unclear. The CDR3 runs 14 residues. Germline CDR1 and CDR2: GTSNPN and SVGIG (reference sequence). The V end was cut by 5 bases, the J end by 5 bases, with 13 bases between. DNA of the CDR3: TGTGCCTGGGGTGGGTTACAAGATAATTCACCCCTCCACTTT. Amino acid sequence: CAWGGLQDNSPLHF. The complete variable domain, with remaining parts taken from reference TRBV30 and TRBJ1-6, reads SQTIHQWPATLVQPVGSPLSLECTVEGTSNPNLYWYRQAAGRGLQLLFYSVGIGQISSEVPQNLSASRPQDRQFILSSKKLLLSDSGFYLCAWGGLQDNSPLHFGNGTRLTVT.

The chain recombines TRBV7-3 with TRBJ1-2; TRBD1 matches 9 bases. The V and J ends lost 2 bases and 4 bases, in that order; junction bases with no gene match: 8. Per germline, CDR1 SGHTA and CDR2 FQGTGA. The CDR3 sequence is 16 residues long. The CDR3 DNA reads as TGTGCCAGCAGCTTAGGGCCAACAGGGGGCGGCTATGGCTACACCTTC. As protein: CASSLGPTGGGYGYTF.

The chain couples TRBV2 to TRBJ1-1; 7 nucleotides align to TRBD1. V was pared by 4 bases and J by 2 bases, with 7 bases of the junction left unmatched. This CDR3 spans 15 amino acids. The germline gives CDR1 SNHLY, CDR2 FYNNEI. The CDR3 reads CASSAQQGFNTEAFF. The CDR3 region has the DNA TGTGCCAGCAGTGCCCAACAGGGGTTTAACACTGAAGCTTTCTTT.

The rearrangement uses TRBV5-1 and TRBJ2-7, with D possibly matching TRBD2 (5 bases). With 0 bases removed from V and 3 bases from J, the gap between germline ends came to 16 bases. The CDR3 sequence is 16 residues long. Germline V CDR1 and CDR2: SGHRS, YFSETQ. CDR3 in amino acids: CASSLGVVVGSYEQYF. CDR3 DNA: TGCGCCAGCAGCTTGGGTGTCGTCGTAGGGAGCTACGAGCAGTACTTC. Together with reference TRBV5-1 and TRBJ2-7, the CDR3 gives the full variable domain: KAGVTQTPRYLIKTRGQQVTLSCSPISGHRSVSWYQQTPGQGLQFLFEYFSETQRNKGNFPGRFSGRQFSNSRSEMNVSTLELGDSALYLCASSLGVVVGSYEQYFGPGTRLTVT.

This clone was seen once. The chain joins TRBV5-1 to TRBJ1-1, with 10 bases that match TRBD1. Germline V lookup: CDR1 SGHRS, CDR2 YFSETQ. The CDR3 spans 15 residues. V lost 3 bases, J lost 8 bases, and 10 bases stayed unmatched. DNA of the CDR3: TGCGCCAGCAGCTCCGGGACAGGGGCGGTCTTAGAAGCTTTCTTT. Protein sequence: CASSSGTGAVLEAFF.

The chain is built from TRBV9 and TRBJ2-5, with 10 nucleotides matching TRBD2. Germline CDR1 is SGDLS and CDR2 is YYNGEE. The CDR3 has 16 amino acids. J was trimmed by 4 bases and V by 0 bases; bases with no gene match: 6. CDR3 sequence reads: CASSVGTSGISETQYF. The CDR3 coding sequence is TGTGCCAGCAGCGTAGGTACTAGCGGGATTTCAGAGACCCAGTACTTC.

The chain couples TRBV29-1 to TRBJ2-5, with D possibly TRBD2 on 5 matching bases. Trimming left V 7 bases short and J 5 bases short, with 14 bases between. The CDR3 is made up of 12 amino acids. Germline CDR1 SQVTM, CDR2 ANQGSEA. This CDR3 is CSANDGGETQYF. CDR3 sequence (DNA): TGCAGCGCGAATGACGGAGGCGAGACCCAGTACTTC.

The chain has TRBV5-1 and TRBJ1-1, with D unclear. Trimming left V 2 bases short and J 4 bases short, with 9 bases between. Germline values: CDR1 SGHRS, CDR2 YFSETQ. The CDR3 consists of 13 residues. For the CDR3, the DNA is TGCGCCAGCAGCTTTATGGGAGGCACTGAAGCTTTCTTT. This codes for CASSFMGGTEAFF.